This TCR beta chain was documented in a study of sequential checkpoint blockade in melanoma (dated by TCRdb to between 2018 and 2021). Turning to the overall study: Using 1:1 randomization, the trial assigned patients either to first-line nivolumab followed by ipilimumab (arm A) or to ipilimumab followed by nivolumab (arm B). Matched tumor biopsies were taken from roughly 21 patients before treatment and at week 13, after single-agent nivolumab (arm A) or ipilimumab (arm B). Maintenance nivolumab was given following each of the two trial sequences. About 82% of the matched tumor biopsy pairs taken before and after treatment were from the same lesion. DNA from 75 to 95 pretreatment melanoma tumor samples underwent TCRbeta immunosequencing. What the research found in general, with its limitations: The response-prediction model combining TCR metrics and mutation burden needs validation in larger, independent patient cohorts. In the nivolumab-first arm (arm A), pretreatment tumor TIL clonality was associated with response (P = .04). Patients whose tumor T-cell fraction and clonality increased by week 13 were about 30 times more likely to achieve clinical benefit. PD-L1 staining and CD8+ T-cell counts correlated with tumor T-cell fraction and clonality, whereas mutational load did not. Small sample sizes and reduced statistical power limited the analyses of tumor T-cell fraction within each arm.

TCRbeta CDR3 regions were immunosequenced from genomic DNA with the immunoSEQ Assay. Before high-throughput sequencing, genomic DNA was amplified using bias-controlled multiplex PCR. As for the original processing: To quantify the absolute abundance of each unique TCRbeta CDR3 region, the sequences were collapsed and filtered. Clonality, defined as 1 minus Pielou's evenness, was calculated using only productive rearrangements. Tumor T-cell fraction was calculated by normalizing TCRbeta template counts to the amount of usable DNA, which was estimated from several housekeeping genes. A previously published method was used to identify clones whose frequencies were significantly greater in on-treatment samples than in baseline samples. The source is immuneACCESS, and TCRdb retained only in-frame sequences with V and J called. Part of the clones is not carried over; for the studies checked, unresolved V genes explain less than half of this, and the remainder is unexplained. D and trimming come from the DNA, and the V and J calls and clone size come from that table. In this sample the table shows fewer than 20,000 clones, more than 65% of which occur a single time. The top ten clones comprise roughly 5.2% of the sample.

The treatment or condition label, as the study defines it: randomized to nivolumab then ipilimumab (arm A) or the reverse (arm B). Prior DNA-damaging chemotherapy had not been received by any trial patient. Samples were obtained from patients with melanoma enrolled in CheckMate 064, a randomized, open-label phase II trial of sequential checkpoint blockade. Genomic DNA from formalin-fixed paraffin-embedded (FFPE) tissue samples served as the input for tumor TCR sequencing. According to the germline V gene (reference sequence), CDR1 reads LNHDA and CDR2 reads SQIVND. Trimming takes 8 bases from V and 2 bases from J, and the germline ends sit 9 bases apart. The CDR3 sequence holds 12 residues, the cysteine and phenylalanine included. The CDR3 DNA has 36 bases and is translated from base 1. With respect to this clone: Its cognate antigen has yet to be identified. Per-base quality was not reported, and no clone a single base away is much larger than it.

The specimen comprised tumor tissue (inferred from file names), sampled from a patient given nivolumab and ipilimumab in sequence. The TCR originated in a human donor with melanoma. The chain is encoded by TRBV19 joined to TRBJ1-2, with TRBD1 as a weak D call on 5 bases. Read as DNA, the sequence is TGTGCCAGTGGGGACGGAAACTATGGCTACACCTTC. This sequence encodes CASGDGNYGYTF.